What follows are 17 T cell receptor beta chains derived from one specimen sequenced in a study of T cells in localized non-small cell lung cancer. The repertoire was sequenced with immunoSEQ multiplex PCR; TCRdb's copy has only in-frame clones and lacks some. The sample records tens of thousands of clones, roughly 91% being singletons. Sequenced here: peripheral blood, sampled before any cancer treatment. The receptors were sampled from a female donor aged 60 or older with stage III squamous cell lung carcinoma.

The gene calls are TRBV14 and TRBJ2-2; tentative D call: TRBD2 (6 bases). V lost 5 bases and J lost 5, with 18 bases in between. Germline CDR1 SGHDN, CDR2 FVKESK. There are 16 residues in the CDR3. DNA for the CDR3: TGTGCCAGCAGCGGATACAAGGGAGGCCCTACCGGGGAGCTGTTTTTT. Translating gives CASSGYKGGPTGELFF.

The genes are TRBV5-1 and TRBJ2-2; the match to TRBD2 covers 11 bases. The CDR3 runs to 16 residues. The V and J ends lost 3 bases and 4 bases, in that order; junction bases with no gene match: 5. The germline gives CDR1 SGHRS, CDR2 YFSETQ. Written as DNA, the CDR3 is TGCGCCAGCAGCTCCACTAGCGGGGGAGGCACCGGGGAGCTGTTTTTT. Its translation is CASSSTSGGGTGELFF.

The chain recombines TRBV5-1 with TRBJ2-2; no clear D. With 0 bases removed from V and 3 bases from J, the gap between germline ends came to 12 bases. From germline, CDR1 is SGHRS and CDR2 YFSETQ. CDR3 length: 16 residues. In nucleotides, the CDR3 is TGCGCCAGCAGCTTGGCGGGCCGGAAGGACACCGGGGAGCTGTTTTTT. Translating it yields CASSLAGRKDTGELFF.

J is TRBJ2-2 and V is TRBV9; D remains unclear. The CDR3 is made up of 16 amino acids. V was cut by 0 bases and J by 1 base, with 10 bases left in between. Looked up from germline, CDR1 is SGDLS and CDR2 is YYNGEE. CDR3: CASSVDGRLNTGELFF. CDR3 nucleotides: TGTGCCAGCAGCGTAGATGGGCGGCTGAACACCGGGGAGCTGTTTTTT.

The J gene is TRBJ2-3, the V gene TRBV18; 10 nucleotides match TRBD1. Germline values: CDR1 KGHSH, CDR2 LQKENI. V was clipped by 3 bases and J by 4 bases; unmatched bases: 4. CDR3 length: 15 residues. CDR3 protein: CASSPPGQGSDTQYF. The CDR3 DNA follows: TGTGCCAGCTCACCCCCGGGACAGGGGTCAGATACGCAGTATTTT.

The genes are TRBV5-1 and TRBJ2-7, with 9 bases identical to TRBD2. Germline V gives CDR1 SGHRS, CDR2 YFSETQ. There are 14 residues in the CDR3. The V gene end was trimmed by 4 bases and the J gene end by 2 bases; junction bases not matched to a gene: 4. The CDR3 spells CASSVSGSPYEQYF. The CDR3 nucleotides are TGCGCCAGCAGCGTTAGCGGGAGCCCCTACGAGCAGTACTTC.

Here the CDR3 reads CASSLGASGTPQEETQYF. CDR3 nucleotide sequence: TGCGCCAGCAGCTTGGGGGCTAGCGGCACTCCCCAGGAAGAGACCCAGTACTTC. The chain joins TRBV5-1 to TRBJ2-5; 7 nucleotides agree with TRBD2. This CDR3 comprises 18 residues. The V segment lost 0 bases and the J segment 3 bases; nucleotides outside the gene matches: 14. CDR1 is SGHRS, CDR2 YFSETQ, per germline.

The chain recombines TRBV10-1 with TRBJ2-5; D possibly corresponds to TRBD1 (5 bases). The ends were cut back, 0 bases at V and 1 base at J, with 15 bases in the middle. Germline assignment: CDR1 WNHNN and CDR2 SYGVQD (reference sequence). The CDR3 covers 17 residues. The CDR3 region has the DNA TGCGCCAGCAGTGAGTCGGTAGGGGATCCGGTCCAAGAGACCCAGTACTTC. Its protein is CASSESVGDPVQETQYF.

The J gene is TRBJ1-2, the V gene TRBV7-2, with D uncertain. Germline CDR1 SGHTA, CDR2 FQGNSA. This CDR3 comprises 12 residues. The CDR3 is CATGPRRYGYTF. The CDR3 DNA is TGTGCTACCGGGCCCCGCCGGTACGGCTACACCTTC.

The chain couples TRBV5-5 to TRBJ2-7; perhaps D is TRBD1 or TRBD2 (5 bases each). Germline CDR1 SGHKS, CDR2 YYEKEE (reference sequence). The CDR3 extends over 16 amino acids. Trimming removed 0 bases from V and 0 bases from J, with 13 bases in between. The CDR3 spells CASSLEYGTASYEQYF. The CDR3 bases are TGTGCCAGCAGCTTGGAGTACGGGACGGCCTCCTACGAGCAGTACTTC.

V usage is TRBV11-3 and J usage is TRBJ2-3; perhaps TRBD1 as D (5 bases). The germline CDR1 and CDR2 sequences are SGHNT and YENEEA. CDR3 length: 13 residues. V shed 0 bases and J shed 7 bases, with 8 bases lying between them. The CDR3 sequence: CASSLEGRNTQYF. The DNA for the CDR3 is TGTGCCAGCAGCTTAGAGGGGCGAAATACGCAGTATTTT.

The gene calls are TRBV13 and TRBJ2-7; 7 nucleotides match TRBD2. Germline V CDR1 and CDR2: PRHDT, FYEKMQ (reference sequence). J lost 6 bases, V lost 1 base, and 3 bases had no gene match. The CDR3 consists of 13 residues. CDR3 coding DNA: TGTGCCAGCAGCTTAGCTCCGGGAGGCGAGCAGTACTTC. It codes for CASSLAPGGEQYF.

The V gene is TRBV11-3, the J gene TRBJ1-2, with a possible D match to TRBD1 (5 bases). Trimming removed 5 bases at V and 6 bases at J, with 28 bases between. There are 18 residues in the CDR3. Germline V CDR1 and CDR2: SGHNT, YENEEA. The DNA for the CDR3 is TGTGCCAGCAGCCAAGATCAGGTTGGCCTAGGGGCGATCGATGGCTACACCTTC. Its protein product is CASSQDQVGLGAIDGYTF.

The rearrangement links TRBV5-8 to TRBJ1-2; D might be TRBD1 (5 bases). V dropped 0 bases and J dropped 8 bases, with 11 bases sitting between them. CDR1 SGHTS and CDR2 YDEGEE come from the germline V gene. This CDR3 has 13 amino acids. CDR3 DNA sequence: TGTGCCAGCAGCTTGGGACAGAGAAGGGGCTACACCTTC. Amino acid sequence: CASSLGQRRGYTF.

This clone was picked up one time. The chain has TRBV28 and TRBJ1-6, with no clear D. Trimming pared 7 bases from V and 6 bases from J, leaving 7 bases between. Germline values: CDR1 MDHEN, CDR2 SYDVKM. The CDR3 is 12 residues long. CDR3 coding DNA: TGTGCCAGCACCACAGTTAATTCACCCCTCCACTTT. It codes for CASTTVNSPLHF.

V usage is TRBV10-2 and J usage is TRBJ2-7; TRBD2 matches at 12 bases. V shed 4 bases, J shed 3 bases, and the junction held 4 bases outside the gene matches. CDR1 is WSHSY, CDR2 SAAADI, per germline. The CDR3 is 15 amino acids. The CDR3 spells CASSAGLAGIYEQYF. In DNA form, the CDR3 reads TGCGCCAGCAGTGCAGGACTAGCGGGAATCTACGAGCAGTACTTC.

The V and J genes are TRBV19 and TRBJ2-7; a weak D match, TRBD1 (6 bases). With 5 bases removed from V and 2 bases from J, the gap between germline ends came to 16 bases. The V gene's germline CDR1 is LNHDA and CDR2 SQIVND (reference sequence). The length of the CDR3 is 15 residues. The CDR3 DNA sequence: TGTGCCAGTAGTTCACGGACAGACATCGCCTACGAGCAGTACTTC. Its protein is CASSSRTDIAYEQYF.